This entry features one T cell receptor (beta chain) sequence. The antigen remains unidentified. CDR3 length: 13 residues. Germline values: CDR1 SQVTM, CDR2 ANQGSEA. V was clipped by 8 bases and J by 0 bases, with 13 bases between them. The sample comes from a study of identical twins. Via MiXCR, TCRdb re-called the 5' RACE reads, giving one row per CDR3 protein. In the table there are roughly 770,000 distinct CDR3 sequences, 18% of which are singletons. Study observations and caveats: Compared with models, monozygotic twins showed more out-of-frame TCR alpha sharing. Without tracking the same donors, conclusions rested on cross-sectional statistical analysis.

The same data also went into a second study, on T cells expressing NK-cell markers. As that report states: In the group of eight sequenced donors, seven were HCMV-seropositive and one was seronegative.

This clonotype originated in a woman aged 18-30 years in good health. Sequenced input: PBMCs. The J gene is TRBJ1-1, the V gene TRBV29-1; no clear D. The CDR3, as DNA: TGCAGCTTCCAGCGGCACTTGAACACTGAAGCTTTCTTT. Residues: CSFQRHLNTEAFF.